Following are 27 T cell receptor beta chains from one sample sequenced in a study of blood T cell repertoires in COVID-19. Sequencing used immunoSEQ multiplex PCR; TCRdb keeps in-frame clones, though not all of them. In the table there are roughly 49,000 clones, about 83% of which are singletons. Sample: peripheral blood. These receptors all come from a man aged 40-55 years with acute or convalescent COVID-19.

This clone was seen more than once but under ten times. The CDR3 DNA reads as TGTGCCAGCAGCCGCGACTGGTACGAGCAGTACTTC. Translated, it gives CASSRDWYEQYF. The chain recombines TRBV5-4 with TRBJ2-7; D remains unclear. The CDR3 totals 12 residues. Germline V gives CDR1 SGHNT, CDR2 YYREEE (reference sequence). V was cut by 4 bases and J by 4 bases, with 9 bases left in between.

This chain joins TRBV19 and TRBJ1-5; D possibly corresponds to TRBD1 (6 bases). Germline-derived CDR1 and CDR2 are LNHDA and SQIVND (reference sequence). The CDR3 is 16 residues long. Trimming removed 6 bases at V and 4 bases at J, with 19 bases between. The CDR3 protein is CASSPRGGKWNQPQHF. CDR3 sequence (DNA): TGTGCCAGTAGCCCAAGGGGGGGCAAGTGGAATCAGCCCCAGCATTTT.

This chain connects TRBV5-8 to TRBJ2-5, with no clear D. With 2 bases removed from V and 4 bases from J, the gap between germline ends came to 6 bases. The CDR3 length is 12 residues. CDR1 is SGHTS, CDR2 YDEGEE, per germline. CDR3 sequence reads: CASSLAPETQYF. CDR3 coding DNA: TGTGCCAGCAGCTTAGCGCCAGAGACCCAGTACTTC.

This rearrangement joins TRBV27 to TRBJ2-1; 7 nucleotides agree with TRBD2. J gave up 6 bases and V 3 bases, and 8 bases lay outside the gene matches. CDR3 length: 15 residues. Germline CDR1 and CDR2: MNHEY and SMNVEV (reference sequence). The CDR3 sequence is CASSFWGTMSNEQFF. CDR3 sequence (DNA): TGTGCCAGCAGTTTTTGGGGGACTATGAGCAATGAGCAGTTCTTC.

Written as DNA, the CDR3 is TGTGCCAGCAGTTCCTCACTAGCCGCCGGGGAGCTGTTTTTT. This encodes CASSSSLAAGELFF. This chain connects TRBV6-2 or TRBV6-3 to TRBJ2-2; D might be TRBD2 (6 bases). Between the trimmed V and J ends, which lost 4 bases and 6 bases, there was a span of 12 bases. CDR3 length: 14 amino acids. Germline CDR1 is MNHEY and CDR2 is SVGEGT.

This clone showed up just a few times. The CDR3 reads CASRGQGGAYNEQFF. In DNA form, the CDR3 reads TGTGCCAGCAGGGGACAGGGGGGCGCCTACAATGAGCAGTTCTTC. The chain employs TRBV27 and TRBJ2-1; 11 nucleotides align to TRBD1. The germline V gene has CDR1 MNHEY and CDR2 SMNVEV (reference sequence). V was clipped by 6 bases and J by 2 bases; unmatched bases: 3. There are 15 residues in the CDR3.

The chain links TRBV4-2 to TRBJ1-4, with a tentative D call TRBD1 (5 bases). Per germline, CDR1 LGHNA and CDR2 YNFKEQ. The CDR3 contains 15 residues. Trimming cost V 2 bases and J 7 bases, with 14 bases left between them. The CDR3 DNA sequence: TGTGCCAGCAGCCAATCCGCCAGGGAGGTTGAAAAACTGTTTTTT. It encodes CASSQSAREVEKLFF.

The J gene is TRBJ1-5, the V gene TRBV30, with no clear D. CDR1 GTSNPN and CDR2 SVGIG come from the germline V gene (reference sequence). Trimming stripped 2 bases from V and 4 bases from J, with 9 bases between. The CDR3 is 13 amino acids. The CDR3 bases are TGTGCCTGGAGTCGCGGGCGGAATCAGCCCCAGCATTTT. It translates to CAWSRGRNQPQHF.

The chain uses TRBV6-5 and TRBJ1-5; 7 bases are a match to TRBD1. The V gene's germline CDR1 is MNHEY and CDR2 SVGAGI. This CDR3 has 14 residues. Trimming removed 2 bases from V and 6 bases from J; junction bases left unmatched: 4. The CDR3 protein is CASSYKGAGQPQHF. CDR3 nucleotides: TGTGCCAGCAGTTACAAGGGGGCAGGTCAGCCCCAGCATTTT.

This clone was observed a handful of times. The rearrangement joins TRBV29-1 to TRBJ1-2, with TRBD1 matching over 7 bases. Germline V lookup: CDR1 SQVTM, CDR2 ANQGSEA. The CDR3 is 16 residues long. V shed 7 bases and J 6 bases; nucleotides not matched to a gene: 20. CDR3: CSAPVIDRENGNGYTF. The CDR3 nucleotides are TGCAGCGCCCCGGTAATAGACAGGGAGAACGGTAATGGCTACACCTTC.

The chain couples TRBV5-1 to TRBJ1-1; TRBD1 matches 8 bases. The CDR3 totals 17 residues. The germline V gene encodes CDR1 SGHRS and CDR2 YFSETQ. V trimming: 4 bases; J trimming: 1 base; junction bases outside the gene matches: 12. For the CDR3, the DNA is TGCGCCAGCAGCCTAGGACAGGGTTCGAGTAAGAACACTGAAGCTTTCTTT. It yields the protein CASSLGQGSSKNTEAFF.

The chain uses TRBV6-5 and TRBJ1-1; 10 nucleotides match TRBD1. CDR1 MNHEY and CDR2 SVGAGI come from the germline V gene. The CDR3 is 14 amino acids. Trimming took 7 bases from V and 6 from J; bases not matched to a gene: 8. The CDR3: CASTPTGGRAEAFF. CDR3 bases: TGTGCCAGCACTCCGACAGGGGGCCGCGCTGAAGCTTTCTTT.

This chain joins TRBV5-6 and TRBJ1-4, with 8 bases lining up with TRBD1. The CDR3 covers 15 residues. Unmatched junction bases numbered 7, after V lost 4 bases and J lost 5 bases. Germline V gives CDR1 SGHDT, CDR2 YYEEEE. In DNA form, the CDR3 reads TGTGCCAGCAGCCGCAAGACAGGGGTAAATGAAAAACTGTTTTTT. It is translated as CASSRKTGVNEKLFF.

This clone has ten or more counts. The chain has TRBV19 and TRBJ1-5; possibly TRBD1 for D (5 bases). Germline-derived CDR1 and CDR2 are LNHDA and SQIVND (reference sequence). The CDR3 is made up of 15 amino acids. Trimming pared 1 base from V and 6 bases from J, leaving 13 bases between. This chain's CDR3 is CASSIAQGSTQPQHF. CDR3 DNA sequence: TGTGCCAGTAGTATAGCTCAGGGCTCCACTCAGCCCCAGCATTTT.

The rearrangement joins TRBV20-1 to TRBJ1-1; D remains ambiguous. Per germline, CDR1 DFQATT and CDR2 SNEGSKA (reference sequence). V lost 5 bases to trimming and J lost 3 bases, with 7 bases between them. The CDR3 sequence is 11 residues long. The CDR3 bases are TGCAGTGCTGGCGGGGACACTGAAGCTTTCTTT. Encoded protein: CSAGGDTEAFF.

The chain is built from TRBV3-1 (or the pseudogene TRBV3-2) and TRBJ1-2, with D tentatively TRBD1 (6 bases). The CDR3 covers 14 residues. V lost 4 bases and J 4 bases, leaving 13 bases between the germline ends. The germline gives CDR1 LGHDT, CDR2 YNNKEL (reference sequence). CDR3: CASSRRTESYGYTF. DNA for the CDR3: TGTGCCAGCAGCCGTAGGACAGAGAGCTATGGCTACACCTTC.

The J gene is TRBJ1-6, the V gene TRBV11-2; 7 bases align to TRBD1. CDR1 is SGHAT and CDR2 is FQNNGV in the germline V gene. The J segment lost 7 bases and the V segment lost 5 bases, leaving 8 bases of the junction unmatched. The CDR3 extends over 15 amino acids. The CDR3 reads CASSLPGQRNSPLHF. CDR3 nucleotides: TGTGCCAGCAGCCTTCCGGGACAGCGAAATTCACCCCTCCACTTT.

This chain links TRBV19 with TRBJ1-3, with D hard to call. The CDR3 totals 14 residues. Germline V gene data show CDR1 as LNHDA and CDR2 as SQIVND (reference sequence). Trimming took 4 bases from V and 0 from J, leaving 7 bases between them. CDR3 bases: TGTGCCAGTAGTACGGTACCCTCTGGAAACACCATATATTTT. This codes for CASSTVPSGNTIYF.

V and J are TRBV2 and TRBJ2-3; possible D gene TRBD2, 6 bases. CDR3 length equals 13 residues. Per germline, CDR1 SNHLY and CDR2 FYNNEI. V gave up 8 bases and J gave up 2 bases, with 11 bases separating them. This CDR3 reads CASLRENTDTQYF. Written as DNA, the CDR3 is TGTGCCAGCCTCCGGGAGAACACAGATACGCAGTATTTT.

This chain joins TRBV30 and TRBJ1-2; D ambiguous. There are 12 residues in the CDR3. V lost 5 bases and J lost 0, with 7 bases in between. Germline CDR1 reads GTSNPN; CDR2 reads SVGIG (reference sequence). The CDR3 reads CAWGSSNYGYTF. In DNA, the CDR3 is TGTGCCTGGGGGTCATCTAACTATGGCTACACCTTC.

The V gene is TRBV28, the J gene TRBJ2-2; the match to TRBD1 covers 12 bases. This CDR3 is 16 amino acids long. From germline, CDR1 is MDHEN and CDR2 SYDVKM. Written as DNA, the CDR3 is TGTGCGACTGGGTATCCGGGACAGGGGGCTGGCGGGGAGCTGTTTTTT. Residues: CATGYPGQGAGGELFF. The full variable domain, its missing parts supplied by reference TRBV28 and TRBJ2-2, is DVKVTQSSRYLVKRTGEKVFLECVQDMDHENMFWYRQDPGLGLRLIYFSYDVKMKEKGDIPEGYSVSREKKERFSLILESASTNQTSMYLCATGYPGQGAGGELFFGEGSRLTVL.

The chain employs TRBV5-1 and TRBJ1-6, with D uncertain. Trimming cost V 6 bases and J 7 bases, with 5 bases left between them. The CDR3 loop spans 11 amino acids. Germline V lookup: CDR1 SGHRS, CDR2 YFSETQ. The CDR3 protein is CASNINSPLHF. The CDR3 DNA sequence: TGCGCCAGCAATATAAATTCACCCCTCCACTTT.

A few counts support this clone. This chain links TRBV7-2 with TRBJ2-2, with TRBD2 identical over 8 bases. Germline CDR1 and CDR2: SGHTA and FQGNSA. J was trimmed by 1 base and V by 3 bases; bases with no gene match: 4. CDR3 length: 16 residues. CDR3 in DNA: TGTGCCAGCAGCTTTAAGGCGGGGGGGAACACCGGGGAGCTGTTTTTT. This codes for CASSFKAGGNTGELFF.

The V gene is TRBV6-6, the J gene TRBJ1-6; a weak D match, TRBD1 (5 bases). The germline V and J ends were trimmed by 6 bases and 5 bases, with 17 bases remaining between them. Germline CDR1 is MNHNY and CDR2 is SVGAGI (reference sequence). CDR3 length: 16 amino acids. The DNA for the CDR3 is TGTGCCAGCAGAGGGGATAAAGCGGGTGATAATTCACCCCTCCACTTT. This codes for CASRGDKAGDNSPLHF.

This clone has a handful of counts. The CDR3 here is CASSFNSNQPQHF. DNA for the CDR3: TGTGCCAGCAGTTTTAATAGCAATCAGCCCCAGCATTTT. The rearrangement joins TRBV27 to TRBJ1-5; D is ambiguous. Trimming removed 3 bases at V and 0 bases at J, with 3 bases between. Germline V gene sequence: CDR1 MNHEY, CDR2 SMNVEV (reference sequence). The CDR3 is made up of 13 amino acids.

This chain joins TRBV5-1 and TRBJ2-5; D unclear. Deletions cut 2 bases from V and 4 bases from J, with 12 bases between. Per the germline V gene, CDR1 is SGHRS and CDR2 is YFSETQ. This CDR3 has 14 residues. The CDR3 region has the DNA TGCGCCAGCAGCTTAGCGTTCTCGGGAGAGACCCAGTACTTC. It codes for CASSLAFSGETQYF.

The chain couples TRBV19 to TRBJ1-6; 9 bases map to TRBD1. J gave up 10 bases and V 2 bases, and 12 bases lay outside the gene matches. Per germline, CDR1 LNHDA and CDR2 SQIVND (reference sequence). This CDR3 is built from 17 residues. The CDR3 is CASSIRGTGGANSPLHF. In nucleotides, the CDR3 is TGTGCCAGTAGTATACGCGGCACAGGGGGCGCGAACTCACCCCTCCACTTT.